Below, 9 T cell receptor beta chains from the same sample are listed, as sequenced in a study of vaccination and CD4 T cells after COVID-19. Once obtained from cultured CD4+ T cells, the DNA was sequenced using the Oncomine TCR Beta short-read assay. MiXCR, run by TCRdb on the PCR reads, gives a single entry per CDR3 protein. The sample contains over 10,000 distinct CDR3 sequences, more than 55% of which appear only once. These receptors' targets are unknown. The treatment was: approximately 10-day PBMC culture with coronavirus spike peptide pools or control peptides (ViraFEST assay). Sequenced: CD4+ T cells from blood, cultured in vitro. The receptor source for this set is a human donor who had recovered from COVID-19.

The rearrangement joins TRBV7-8 to TRBJ1-6; D possibly corresponds to TRBD1 (5 bases). CDR1 is SGHVS and CDR2 is FQNEAQ in the germline V gene. Trimming stripped 2 bases from V and 10 bases from J, with 9 bases between. The CDR3 consists of 13 residues. CDR3 DNA sequence: TGTGCCAGCAGCTTATACGAGGGGTCACCCCTCCACTTT. It codes for CASSLYEGSPLHF.

This clonotype has a handful of counts. Written as DNA, the CDR3 is TGTGCCAGCAGCCCGGGAGGGCCCAACACTGAAGCTTTCTTT. Translated, it gives CASSPGGPNTEAFF. The chain joins TRBV6-2 or TRBV6-3 to TRBJ1-1; D remains unclear. Germline V lookup: CDR1 MNHEY, CDR2 SVGEGT. This CDR3 has 14 residues. V was pared by 6 bases and J by 2 bases, with 13 bases between.

The chain combines TRBV28 with TRBJ1-5; TRBD1 matches at 8 bases. The CDR3 consists of 16 residues. After removal of 3 bases from V and 4 bases from J, the junction contained 8 bases not matched to a gene. Per the germline V gene, CDR1 is MDHEN and CDR2 is SYDVKM. CDR3 nucleotides: TGTGCCAGCAGTTTTTCCGCTACAGGGGGAAATCAGCCCCAGCATTTT. It is translated as CASSFSATGGNQPQHF.

The chain is built from TRBV28 and TRBJ2-7; no firm D call. Trimming shortened V by 6 bases and J by 2 bases, and 14 bases separated the two germline ends. CDR1 MDHEN and CDR2 SYDVKM come from the germline V gene. This CDR3 spans 14 amino acids. The DNA of the CDR3 is TGTGCCAGCAGGACCATAGAGTTACCCTACGAGCAGTACTTC. The encoded protein is CASRTIELPYEQYF.

The V and J genes are TRBV12-5 and TRBJ2-7; D not certain. Deletions cut 7 bases from V and 4 bases from J, with 17 bases between. The CDR3 runs to 14 residues. The germline V gene encodes CDR1 LGHNT and CDR2 FRNRAP. The CDR3 coding sequence is TGTGCTAGTGTCGTGACCGCGTTCAATTACGAGCAGTACTTC. Translating gives CASVVTAFNYEQYF.

This clonotype was seen a few times. The rearrangement uses TRBV20-1 and TRBJ1-5, with no clear D. V was clipped by 1 base and J by 5 bases, with 6 bases between them. The CDR3 loop spans 12 amino acids. Germline assignment: CDR1 DFQATT and CDR2 SNEGSKA (reference sequence). CDR3 DNA sequence: TGCAGTGCTAGAGGTGCGGATCAGCCCCAGCATTTT. Encoded protein: CSARGADQPQHF.

The chain links TRBV2 to TRBJ2-7; D not certain. Germline assignment: CDR1 SNHLY and CDR2 FYNNEI. V was clipped by 0 bases and J by 3 bases, with 12 bases between them. The CDR3 is made up of 15 amino acids. CDR3 in DNA: TGTGCCAGCAGTGAAGCCTCTACTGTTGGCTACGAGCAGTACTTC. It encodes CASSEASTVGYEQYF.

This chain connects TRBV2 to TRBJ1-2; no clear D. This CDR3 comprises 16 residues. Trimming removed 8 bases from V and 2 bases from J, with 21 bases in between. The germline gives CDR1 SNHLY, CDR2 FYNNEI. CDR3 in DNA: TGTGCCAGCTGCCACAATTCGCCGGCGGCAAACTATGGCTACACCTTC. It is translated as CASCHNSPAANYGYTF.

V is TRBV20-1 and J is TRBJ2-3, with D possibly TRBD1 on 6 matching bases. Germline V gene sequence: CDR1 DFQATT, CDR2 SNEGSKA (reference sequence). The CDR3 contains 13 residues. Trimming pared 3 bases from V and 6 bases from J, leaving 13 bases between. CDR3 loop: CSASLQGYDTQYF. DNA of the CDR3: TGCAGTGCTAGTCTACAGGGATACGATACGCAGTATTTT.